This is a list of T cell receptor beta chains from one sample in a study of cytomegalovirus exposure and HLA in healthy donors. Libraries were prepared by immunoSEQ multiplex PCR; TCRdb keeps only in-frame clonotypes and omits some of them. The data show about 190,000 clones, around 77% seen once. The specimen was PBMCs. The receptor source for this set is a woman aged 18-30 years in good health and CMV-seronegative. CDR3s leave out the opening cysteine and the closing phenylalanine or tryptophan. The order of the fields is CDR3 protein, V gene, J gene.

AWSMGRGTGELF,TRBV30,TRBJ2-2
ASSQDPHGGNTDTQY,TRBV4-3,TRBJ2-3
ASSLAGEQY,TRBV5-4,TRBJ2-7
ASSLVVTGGGDEQF,TRBV5-1,TRBJ2-1
ASSPDRATNEKLF,TRBV18,TRBJ1-4
ASMIQGGVGAF,TRBV5-6,TRBJ1-1
ASSLVSYNEQF,TRBV27,TRBJ2-1
ASSIGQGGEQY,TRBV19,TRBJ2-7
ASIQAATIY,TRBV10-2,TRBJ1-3
ASSSGQGNQPQH,TRBV7-9,TRBJ1-5
ASTMGDRRGYGYT,TRBV28,TRBJ1-2
ASSGFCGREQETQY,TRBV9,TRBJ2-5
ASSPYLKGSPNQPQH,TRBV19,TRBJ1-5
ASRPPGQGNLKREQF,TRBV5-6,TRBJ2-1
ASRSTGLGVHNEQF,TRBV5-4,TRBJ2-1
SAGQPPGELF,TRBV29-1,TRBJ2-2
ASSSILLDRGEETQY,TRBV5-6,TRBJ2-5
ASSPTDRGETQY,TRBV18,TRBJ2-5
ASSLGGGDGYT,TRBV11-2,TRBJ1-2
ASSVLGQGYQPQH,TRBV2,TRBJ1-5
SVETGSGANVLT,TRBV29-1,TRBJ2-6
SVEVDTYNEKLF,TRBV29-1,TRBJ1-4
ASSVETIRTDTQY,TRBV9,TRBJ2-3
ASRDRGYTNEKLF,TRBV6-1,TRBJ1-4
ASSLELAGGHEQY,TRBV28,TRBJ2-7
ASSAEGATGELF,TRBV6-4,TRBJ2-2
ASSQFSGKETQY,TRBV27,TRBJ2-5
ASSPFFGQDTNYGYT,TRBV5-5,TRBJ1-2
ARSTDPNSPLH,TRBV2,TRBJ1-6
ASSLKQPYGYT,TRBV5-8,TRBJ1-2
ASRGAGENTEAF,TRBV10-1,TRBJ1-1
ASSSRGGEQF,TRBV27,TRBJ2-1